This T cell receptor beta chain was profiled in a study of CD8+ T cells in alopecia areata. General study findings and limits: For lesional scalp, especially alopecia totalis/universalis, clonality was higher than in normal scalp. Normal skin contains resident alphabeta T cells, and these are also sequenced in scalp samples.

The researchers isolated CD4+ and CD8+ T cells from PBMCs by sorting. It was cDNA, reverse transcribed from extracted RNA, that served as the sequencing template. Clones were read by immunoSEQ multiplex PCR, and TCRdb kept only the in-frame ones, dropping some. Among 150,000 or so clones, around 55% were seen once, and the ten largest hold more than 4.5%. The germline gives CDR1 SQVTM, CDR2 ANQGSEA. This CDR3 contains 11 residues. Trimming removed 4 bases at V and 7 bases at J, with 10 bases between. Comment on this clone: Its antigen is still unknown.

This chain joins TRBV29-1 and TRBJ1-1; no reliable D call. This clonotype originated in a human donor in good health. The specimen sequenced was CD4+ T cells sorted from blood. The CDR3 DNA reads TGCAGCGTTGTTAGTGGGTTTGAAGCTTTCTTT. Protein: CSVVSGFEAFF.